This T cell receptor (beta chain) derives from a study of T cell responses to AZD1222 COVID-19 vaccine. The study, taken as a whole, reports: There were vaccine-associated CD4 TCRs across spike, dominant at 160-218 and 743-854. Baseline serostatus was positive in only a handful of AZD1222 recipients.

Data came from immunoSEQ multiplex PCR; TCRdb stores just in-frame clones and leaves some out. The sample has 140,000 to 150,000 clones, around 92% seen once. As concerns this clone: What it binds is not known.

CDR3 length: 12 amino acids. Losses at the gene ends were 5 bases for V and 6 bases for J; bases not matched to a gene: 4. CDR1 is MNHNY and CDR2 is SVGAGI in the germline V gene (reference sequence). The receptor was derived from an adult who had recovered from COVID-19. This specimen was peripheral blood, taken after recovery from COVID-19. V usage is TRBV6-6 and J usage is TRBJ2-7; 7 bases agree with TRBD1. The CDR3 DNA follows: TGTGCCAGCAGTCCGGACAGGTCCGAGCAGTACTTC. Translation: CASSPDRSEQYF.